The 6 T cell receptor beta chains below come from one sample, sequenced in a study of response to subunit inactivated influenza vaccine listed by TCRdb under 2018. Reading the label with the study, this specimen's time point is: more than 35 days after influenza vaccine administration. The library was made by RT-PCR. Reads for this sample came from an Illumina HiSeq 2500. Starting from the raw public reads, TCRdb applied fastp trimming at Q25, assembled clones with MiXCR and retained in-frame beta chains. For every CDR3 protein sequence, its rows merge into one entry that carries the most common genes and DNA. The sample table shows more than 400,000 distinct CDR3 sequences, and over 9.5% are seen once. Roughly 12% of the sample is held by the ten biggest clonotypes. Sequencing was performed on PBMCs from blood, taken roughly 46 days after vaccination. All receptors come from a man aged 45-65 years who received an inactivated influenza vaccine. Donor details come from another sample of the same person, matched by shared clones.

The chain uses TRBV7-2 and TRBJ2-3; TRBD2 aligns across 7 bases. Germline-derived CDR1 and CDR2 are SGHTA and FQGNSA. The V segment lost 5 bases and the J segment 4 bases; nucleotides outside the gene matches: 12. The CDR3 length is 16 residues. CDR3 sequence (DNA): TGTGCCAGCAGCCCCCGCTGGGGGGGAGGTCCAGATACGCAGTATTTT. This encodes CASSPRWGGGPDTQYF.

This clonotype has at least ten counts. This chain connects TRBV6-5 to TRBJ1-1, with D perhaps matching TRBD1 (5 bases). Germline V gene lookup returns CDR1 MNHEY and CDR2 SVGAGI. This CDR3 has 14 amino acids. The V end lost 2 bases, the J end lost 1 base, and 8 bases lay between the germline ends. As DNA, the CDR3 is TGTGCCAGCAGTTACGACAGACCGAACACTGAAGCTTTCTTT. This sequence encodes CASSYDRPNTEAFF.

V usage is TRBV27 and J usage is TRBJ2-1; 10 bases are shared with TRBD2. Germline-derived CDR1 and CDR2 are MNHEY and SMNVEV (reference sequence). The CDR3 is 16 residues long. V lost 2 bases, J lost 6 bases, and 7 bases stayed unmatched. As DNA, the CDR3 is TGTGCCAGCAGTTTAGGGGCTAGCGGGAGTCGCAATGAGCAGTTCTTC. It specifies CASSLGASGSRNEQFF.

This chain uses TRBV7-2 with TRBJ1-2; D is perhaps TRBD1 (5 bases). CDR1 SGHTA and CDR2 FQGNSA come from the germline V gene. The CDR3 is made up of 15 amino acids. V was pared by 1 base and J by 2 bases, with 11 bases between. In nucleotides, the CDR3 is TGTGCCAGCAGCTTAGAGGCAGGGCTAAACTATGGCTACACCTTC. Its translation is CASSLEAGLNYGYTF.

This sequence joins TRBV20-1 and TRBJ2-2, with TRBD1 as a possible D gene (6 bases). The CDR3 runs to 16 residues. Germline values: CDR1 DFQATT, CDR2 SNEGSKA (reference sequence). Trimming took 2 bases from V and 1 from J, leaving 14 bases between them. CDR3 nucleotide sequence: TGCAGTGCTAGAAGTTTGGGCAGGGGGAACACCGGGGAGCTGTTTTTT. Amino acids: CSARSLGRGNTGELFF.

This clonotype was seen ten or more times. The rearrangement joins TRBV29-1 to TRBJ2-1, with 13 bases aligning to TRBD2. Looked up from germline, CDR1 is SQVTM and CDR2 is ANQGSEA. J gave up 6 bases and V 6 bases, and 11 bases lay outside the gene matches. The CDR3 contains 16 residues. CDR3: CSVEGTSGIGINEQFF. The CDR3 DNA reads TGCAGCGTGGAGGGGACTAGCGGGATAGGTATCAATGAGCAGTTCTTC.